This record looks at one T cell receptor (beta chain) sequence and its context. The CDR3 runs 16 residues. CDR1 SGHVS and CDR2 FNYEAQ come from the germline V gene. V lost 2 bases, J lost 6 bases, and 7 bases stayed unmatched. The use of a sample-barcoded 5' primer and a J-beta primer mix characterized a second PCR of about 6 to 12 cycles. TCRdb reanalysed the 5' RACE reads using MiXCR and keeps one entry per CDR3 protein. Among over a million distinct CDR3 sequences, roughly 64% were seen once, and the ten largest hold 5.5% to 8%. The sample is drawn from a study of blood T cells in healthy people across ages.

This chain joins TRBV7-6 and TRBJ1-6, with 7 bases fitting TRBD1. The sequence came from a man between 18 and 29 years old in good health. The sequenced sample was blood. CDR3 sequence: CASSLSFRDSNSPLHF. The CDR3, as DNA: TGTGCCAGCAGCTTATCGTTCCGGGACAGTAATTCACCCCTCCACTTT. Supplemented by reference TRBV7-6 and TRBJ1-6, the full variable domain reads GAGVSQSPRYKVTKRGQDVALRCDPISGHVSLYWYRQALGQGPEFLTYFNYEAQQDKSGLPNDRFSAERPEGSISTLTIQRTEQRDSAMYRCASSLSFRDSNSPLHFGNGTRLTVT.